The 20 T cell receptor beta chains below come from one sample, sequenced in a study of shared clonotypes between healthy human individuals. TCRdb keeps only in-frame clones here, not all; method: immunoSEQ multiplex PCR. Of approximately 2.5 million clones listed, under 95% were seen once; the top ten hold 0.36%. Sequenced: naive CD4+ T cells from PBMCs. Subset in this sample: CD45RA+ positively selected. These receptors were taken from a man younger than 35 in good health. Some clones in this sample may be carry-over from other donors' samples.

The rearrangement links TRBV2 to TRBJ1-2; D not certain. The CDR3 covers 13 residues. Trimming pared 4 bases from V and 4 bases from J, leaving 10 bases between. Per the germline V gene, CDR1 is SNHLY and CDR2 is FYNNEI. The DNA of the CDR3 is TGTGCCAGCAGTGCTGGGTTCGGCTATGGCTACACCTTC. Its translation: CASSAGFGYGYTF.

This clone was seen once. The rearrangement links TRBV14 to TRBJ2-7; D gene unclear. Germline assignment: CDR1 SGHDN and CDR2 FVKESK. Trimming removed 3 bases from V and 7 bases from J, with 22 bases in between. The CDR3 contains 16 residues. CDR3 sequence (DNA): TGTGCCAGCAGCCAGGGTATCGATGCCACCTACGTGGAGCAGTACTTC. As protein: CASSQGIDATYVEQYF.

Regarding this clone: Other DNA sequences in this sample translate to the same CDR3. The gene calls are TRBV18 and TRBJ1-4, with TRBD1 matching over 7 bases. This CDR3 contains 14 residues. V was clipped by 2 bases and J by 4 bases; unmatched bases: 1. CDR1 is KGHSH and CDR2 is LQKENI in the germline V gene. The CDR3 sequence: CASSPNRGNEKLFF. The DNA of the CDR3 is TGTGCCAGCTCACCAAACAGGGGTAATGAAAAACTGTTTTTT.

V usage is TRBV21-1 and J usage is TRBJ2-7; the table's D call, TRBD2, has no DNA check behind it. TRBV21-1 is recorded as a pseudogene. This CDR3 is built from 15 residues. Here the CDR3 reads CASTKTSAQAYEQYF. In DNA, the CDR3 is TGTGCCAGCACCAAGACTAGCGCCCAAGCCTACGAGCAGTACTTC.

The rearrangement joins TRBV7-2 to TRBJ2-1; D ambiguous. Germline V CDR1 and CDR2: SGHTA, FQGNSA. Trimming stripped 4 bases from V and 0 bases from J, with 10 bases between. The CDR3 extends over 15 amino acids. The CDR3 sequence is CASSWSPASYNEQFF. The CDR3 nucleotides are TGTGCCAGCAGCTGGAGCCCGGCCTCCTACAATGAGCAGTTCTTC.

V is TRBV14 and J is TRBJ1-4; 8 bases match TRBD1. The J segment lost 5 bases and the V segment lost 4 bases, leaving 6 bases of the junction unmatched. The CDR3 consists of 15 residues. Germline V gene sequence: CDR1 SGHDN, CDR2 FVKESK. The CDR3 DNA sequence: TGTGCCAGCAGCCGCCGGACAGGGATGAATGAAAAACTGTTTTTT. The encoded protein is CASSRRTGMNEKLFF. The variable domain in full, completed from reference TRBV14 and TRBJ1-4, reads EAGVTQFPSHSVIEKGQTVTLRCDPISGHDNLYWYRRVMGKEIKFLLHFVKESKQDESGMPNNRFLAERTGGTYSTLKVQPAELEDSGVYFCASSRRTGMNEKLFFGSGTQLSVL.

The chain couples TRBV18 to TRBJ1-4, with D unresolved. Germline CDR1 is KGHSH and CDR2 is LQKENI. V lost 4 bases to trimming and J lost 8 bases, with 23 bases between them. This CDR3 has 17 residues. CDR3 sequence: CASSLNVLGPSGEKLFF. The CDR3 DNA is TGTGCCAGCTCACTTAATGTCCTCGGCCCTTCGGGGGAAAAACTGTTTTTT.

CDR3 protein: CASSPQGSSYEQYF. CDR3 nucleotides: TGTGCCAGCAGTCCTCAGGGGAGCTCCTACGAGCAGTACTTC. The V call is TRBV27, the J call TRBJ2-7; possibly TRBD1 for D (6 bases). In germline, CDR1 is MNHEY, CDR2 SMNVEV (reference sequence). With 5 bases removed from V and 0 bases from J, the gap between germline ends came to 11 bases. This CDR3 contains 14 residues.

The rearrangement links TRBV28 to TRBJ2-7; TRBD1 is a possible D gene (6 bases). CDR1 and CDR2 from the germline V gene are MDHEN and SYDVKM. The V end was cut by 8 bases, the J end by 5 bases, with 19 bases between. The CDR3 extends over 14 amino acids. CDR3 amino acids: CASCVGQPIDEQYF. CDR3 coding DNA: TGTGCCAGCTGCGTGGGACAACCCATTGACGAGCAGTACTTC.

Regarding this clone: Sequence at one end of the junction differs from germline and may be a read error. The chain has TRBV7-3 and TRBJ2-2; TRBD2 matches 11 bases. The CDR3 spans 16 residues. Per germline, CDR1 SGHTA and CDR2 FQGTGA. CDR3 in amino acids: CASSQRLAGSTRELFF. CDR3 DNA: TGTGCCAGCAGCCAAAGACTAGCGGGAAGCACCAGGGAGCTGTTTTTT.

This clone was observed once. V gene TRBV10-1 combines with J gene TRBJ2-7; D gene uncertain. The V and J ends lost 6 bases and 0 bases respectively, with 12 bases between them. Germline V gives CDR1 WNHNN, CDR2 SYGVQD (reference sequence). This CDR3 spans 14 amino acids. The CDR3 DNA reads as TGCGCCAGCAGGAGGCTCCAGAGCTCCTACGAGCAGTACTTC. Its translation: CASRRLQSSYEQYF.

The chain couples TRBV2 to TRBJ2-2; 7 bases align to TRBD2. Per germline, CDR1 SNHLY and CDR2 FYNNEI. CDR3 length equals 16 residues. V shed 6 bases and J 5 bases; nucleotides not matched to a gene: 12. CDR3 DNA sequence: TGTGCCAGCAGCATCCAGGGAGGGGTAGGGACCGGGGAGCTGTTTTTT. This gives the protein CASSIQGGVGTGELFF. The variable domain in full, with the rest retrieved from reference TRBV2 and TRBJ2-2, is EPEVTQTPSHQVTQMGQEVILRCVPISNHLYFYWYRQILGQKVEFLVSFYNNEISEKSEIFDDQFSVERPDGSNFTLKIRSTKLEDSAMYFCASSIQGGVGTGELFFGEGSRLTVL.

V is TRBV6-1 and J is TRBJ2-3, with TRBD2 matching 9 bases. The CDR3 is made up of 17 amino acids. The trim removed 0 bases at V and 4 bases at J, leaving 8 bases unmatched. Germline V gives CDR1 MNHNS, CDR2 SASEGT. CDR3 amino acids: CASSEAHGSGRPDTQYF. The CDR3 DNA reads TGTGCCAGCAGTGAAGCGCACGGTAGCGGGAGACCAGATACGCAGTATTTT.

The chain recombines TRBV11-2 with TRBJ2-7; 7 nucleotides match TRBD2. With 2 bases clipped from V and 3 bases from J, the junction kept 4 bases outside the gene matches. From germline, CDR1 is SGHAT and CDR2 FQNNGV. The CDR3 sequence is 14 residues long. The CDR3 nucleotides read TGTGCCAGCAGCTTATCGCTAGCGGTCTACGAGCAGTACTTC. Its translation: CASSLSLAVYEQYF.

This chain joins TRBV2 and TRBJ2-1; D gene uncertain. Trimming stripped 2 bases from V and 9 bases from J, with 5 bases between. Germline V lookup: CDR1 SNHLY, CDR2 FYNNEI. The CDR3 totals 11 residues. The CDR3 loop reads CASSERVEQFF. The CDR3 region has the DNA TGTGCCAGCAGTGAAAGGGTTGAGCAGTTCTTC.

This chain links TRBV29-1 with TRBJ2-1, with TRBD2 as a possible D gene (5 bases). Germline CDR1 and CDR2: SQVTM and ANQGSEA. The CDR3 is 12 amino acids. V lost 6 bases to trimming and J lost 9 bases, with 15 bases between them. The CDR3 DNA is TGCAGCGTCGGACCCCAACGGGGTGAGCAGTTCTTC. Translated: CSVGPQRGEQFF.

J is TRBJ1-2 and V is TRBV6-6; the D gene is possibly TRBD1 (5 bases). Germline assignment: CDR1 MNHNY and CDR2 SVGAGI (reference sequence). V lost 2 bases and J 2 bases, leaving 12 bases between the germline ends. This CDR3 region has 15 residues. CDR3 nucleotide sequence: TGTGCCAGCAGTTACCGGGACCCTCCGAACTATGGCTACACCTTC. It yields the protein CASSYRDPPNYGYTF.

The rearrangement joins TRBV14 to TRBJ2-7; D gene uncertain. Germline V gene sequence: CDR1 SGHDN, CDR2 FVKESK. This CDR3 is 12 amino acids long. The V gene lost 3 bases and the J gene lost 3 bases, with 6 bases spanning the gap. The CDR3, as DNA: TGTGCCAGCAGCCACGATCGCTACGAGCAGTACTTC. Translation gives CASSHDRYEQYF.

On this clone itself: A read error may account for a junction end that differs from germline. V and J are TRBV2 and TRBJ2-5; possibly TRBD2 for D (5 bases). This CDR3 has 14 residues. Germline loops: CDR1 SNHLY, CDR2 FYNNEI. Here the CDR3 DNA reads TGTGCCAGCACCGCGAGGGTGCGCCAAGAGGCCCAGTACTTC. It is translated as CASTARVRQEAQYF.

The chain employs TRBV12-5 and TRBJ2-2, with D unclear. The V gene's germline CDR1 is LGHNT and CDR2 FRNRAP. V lost 4 bases to trimming and J lost 6 bases, with 12 bases between them. There are 14 residues in the CDR3. CDR3 sequence (DNA): TGTGCTAGTGGTTCCGGAACGTTGGCCGGGGAGCTGTTTTTT. This gives the protein CASGSGTLAGELFF.